A single sample is the source of the 16 T cell receptor beta chains below, sequenced in a study of T cell repertoires in cytomegalovirus infection. TCRdb independently ran MiXCR on the reads; one entry per CDR3 protein. The repertoire holds some 560,000 distinct CDR3 sequences, with approximately 40% as singletons. These receptors' targets are unknown. The starting material was cultured PBMCs, obtained from culture after CMV antigen stimulation. Every receptor here comes from a human donor in good health (CMV status not recorded). Some clones in this sample may be carry-over from other donors' samples.

V usage is TRBV25-1 and J usage is TRBJ1-4; tentative D call: TRBD1 (5 bases). CDR3 size: 16 residues. Germline values: CDR1 MGHDK, CDR2 SYGVNS. Between the trimmed V and J ends, which lost 4 bases and 0 bases, there was a span of 12 bases. The CDR3 nucleotides are TGTGCCAGCAGTGCCCCCGACAGAGCAACTAATGAAAAACTGTTTTTT. This codes for CASSAPDRATNEKLFF.

The chain links TRBV20-1 to TRBJ2-1, with 10 bases matching TRBD2. Germline V lookup: CDR1 DFQATT, CDR2 SNEGSKA (reference sequence). This CDR3 spans 16 amino acids. J lost 8 bases, V lost 2 bases, and 12 bases had no gene match. The CDR3 DNA sequence: TGCAGTGCTAGACCCCCCGCTAGCGGGAGTTGGTATGAGCAGTTCTTC. It translates to CSARPPASGSWYEQFF.

This clonotype has just a few counts. The V call is TRBV19, the J call TRBJ1-6, with 7 bases aligning to TRBD1. Losses at the gene ends were 7 bases for V and 4 bases for J; bases not matched to a gene: 4. CDR1 LNHDA and CDR2 SQIVND come from the germline V gene (reference sequence). The CDR3 covers 14 residues. Written as DNA, the CDR3 is TGTGCCAGTACCCCGGGACAGTATAATTCACCCCTCCACTTT. Its protein product is CASTPGQYNSPLHF.

The chain joins TRBV10-3 to TRBJ1-4; 9 bases are a match to TRBD1. CDR3 size: 14 residues. Germline-derived CDR1 and CDR2 are ENHRY and SYGVKD. J gave up 3 bases and V 6 bases, and 2 bases lay outside the gene matches. CDR3 amino acids: CAIRGTGSNEKLFF. The CDR3 bases are TGTGCCATCAGGGGGACAGGGTCTAATGAAAAACTGTTTTTT.

CDR3 nucleotide sequence: TGCGCCAGCAGCCCCTCTACAGCGCTGGGCACTGAAGCTTTCTTT. The encoded protein is CASSPSTALGTEAFF. The V call is TRBV4-1, the J call TRBJ1-1; no clear D gene. Germline V gives CDR1 MGHRA, CDR2 YSYEKL. Deletions cut 4 bases from V and 4 bases from J, with 16 bases between. The CDR3 extends over 15 amino acids.

This clonotype occurred a few times. The genes are TRBV6-2 or TRBV6-3 and TRBJ2-6; D may match TRBD1 or TRBD2 (5 bases each). Between the trimmed V and J ends, which lost 2 bases and 2 bases, there was a span of 7 bases. Germline CDR1 and CDR2: MNHEY and SVGEGT. CDR3 length: 15 residues. This CDR3 reads CASSYRGAGANVLTF. In DNA, the CDR3 is TGTGCCAGCAGTTACCGGGGCGCTGGGGCCAACGTCCTGACTTTC.

The chain recombines TRBV2 with TRBJ1-1, with D tentatively TRBD1 (5 bases). Trimming took 7 bases from V and 6 from J, leaving 15 bases between them. Germline loops: CDR1 SNHLY, CDR2 FYNNEI. The CDR3 is 13 amino acids. The CDR3, as DNA: TGTGCCAGCATGAGGGGACTGACATCTGAAGCTTTCTTT. Its protein product is CASMRGLTSEAFF.

CDR3 in amino acids: CASSFGRMNEQFF. The CDR3 region has the DNA TGTGCCAGCAGCTTTGGTAGAATGAATGAGCAGTTCTTC. J is TRBJ2-1 and V is TRBV11-2; D uncertain. Per the germline V gene, CDR1 is SGHAT and CDR2 is FQNNGV. V was clipped by 3 bases and J by 7 bases, with 10 bases between them. The CDR3 has 13 amino acids.

This clonotype was counted a few times. The chain is built from TRBV7-6 and TRBJ2-2; possible D gene TRBD1, 6 bases. CDR1 is SGHVS, CDR2 FNYEAQ, per germline. V lost 3 bases and J lost 5, with 10 bases in between. CDR3 length: 14 residues. In DNA form, the CDR3 reads TGTGCCAGCAGCTTCTTCAGGGGTACCGGGGAGCTGTTTTTT. Translating it yields CASSFFRGTGELFF. Full variable domain (missing parts from reference TRBV7-6 and TRBJ2-2): GAGVSQSPRYKVTKRGQDVALRCDPISGHVSLYWYRQALGQGPEFLTYFNYEAQQDKSGLPNDRFSAERPEGSISTLTIQRTEQRDSAMYRCASSFFRGTGELFFGEGSRLTVL.

This clonotype has just a few counts. V and J are TRBV7-6 and TRBJ1-1; D unresolved. CDR1 and CDR2 (germline): SGHVS, FNYEAQ. The CDR3 sequence is 17 residues long. V lost 0 bases to trimming and J lost 0 bases, with 14 bases between them. The CDR3: CASSLANESIVNTEAFF. The CDR3 region has the DNA TGTGCCAGCAGCTTAGCCAATGAGAGTATCGTGAACACTGAAGCTTTCTTT.

The rearrangement joins TRBV3-1 to TRBJ1-5, with TRBD1 as a possible D gene (6 bases). V gave up 1 base and J gave up 2 bases, with 12 bases separating them. CDR1 and CDR2 from the germline V gene are LGHDT and YNNKEL (reference sequence). The CDR3 totals 16 residues. This CDR3 is CASSQGLSGGNQPQHF. The CDR3 DNA reads TGTGCCAGCAGCCAAGGTCTCTCAGGGGGCAATCAGCCCCAGCATTTT.

The gene calls are TRBV7-2 and TRBJ1-2; 9 bases fit TRBD1. The CDR3 extends over 14 amino acids. Germline values: CDR1 SGHTA, CDR2 FQGNSA. V was pared by 5 bases and J by 4 bases, with 5 bases of the junction left unmatched. The CDR3 spells CASSLGTGRYGYTF. In DNA form, the CDR3 reads TGTGCCAGCAGCCTGGGGACAGGGCGCTATGGCTACACCTTC.

The chain combines TRBV7-2 with TRBJ1-4; D is perhaps TRBD1 (6 bases). V lost 3 bases, J lost 8 bases, and 13 bases lay in between. This CDR3 has 14 amino acids. Per the germline V gene, CDR1 is SGHTA and CDR2 is FQGNSA. CDR3 nucleotide sequence: TGTGCCAGCAGCTTGGGGGGCGCAAGGGAAAAACTGTTTTTT. Its protein is CASSLGGAREKLFF.

This clonotype was detected a few times. This sequence joins TRBV20-1 and TRBJ2-7; 8 nucleotides align to TRBD2. Trimming removed 3 bases from V and 5 bases from J; junction bases left unmatched: 9. The CDR3 loop spans 14 amino acids. Germline V gene lookup returns CDR1 DFQATT and CDR2 SNEGSKA (reference sequence). CDR3 sequence (DNA): TGCAGTGCTAGCGTGGGACTAGAGGGCAACGAGCAGTACTTC. It specifies CSASVGLEGNEQYF.

The J gene is TRBJ1-1, the V gene TRBV4-2; TRBD1 might be the D (5 bases). The CDR3 has 15 residues. The V gene lost 4 bases and the J gene lost 2 bases, with 14 bases spanning the gap. Germline V gene lookup returns CDR1 LGHNA and CDR2 YNFKEQ. The CDR3 DNA sequence: TGTGCCAGCAGCCCAGGTAGGGGTACAAACACTGAAGCTTTCTTT. Translated: CASSPGRGTNTEAFF.

The chain combines TRBV7-9 with TRBJ1-2; no clear D gene. The ends were cut back, 5 bases at V and 1 base at J, with 11 bases in the middle. CDR1 and CDR2 from the germline V gene are SEHNR and FQNEAQ (reference sequence). The CDR3 is 14 residues long. DNA for the CDR3: TGTGCCAGCAGCCGACCCTCGAGTAACTATGGCTACACCTTC. It specifies CASSRPSSNYGYTF.